The table lists the clone carrying this TCR beta chain with many counts. As yet, its antigen is unknown. A read error may explain this, as a much larger clone is one base away. TCRdb re-derived calls from the reads in MiXCR, one entry per CDR3 protein. Found here are approximately 500,000 distinct CDR3 sequences, approximately 10% of them singletons; the top ten hold more than 8.5%. This sample is part of a study of T cell repertoires in cytomegalovirus infection. Overall study: Public TCR beta signatures were indicative of both CMV infection and a matching HLA type. Study outcomes and limitations: Across the ex vivo response, the dominant clonotypes were HLA-C-restricted CMV-specific TCR beta clonotypes.

The sequencing sample was made of PBMCs. The TCR sequence derives from a human donor in good health (CMV status not recorded). Some clones in this sample may be carry-over from other donors' samples.

CDR3 coding DNA: TGTGCCAGCAGCTTAGTTAGGGATACGCAGTATTTT. It translates to CASSLVRDTQYF. The chain joins TRBV5-4 to TRBJ2-3; no clear D. This CDR3 spans 12 amino acids. Germline lookup yields CDR1 SGHNT and CDR2 YYREEE (reference sequence). Trimming left V 2 bases short and J 6 bases short, with 7 bases between.